This T cell receptor (beta chain) stems from a study of OX40 agonist ivuxolimab in advanced cancers. This clone is a singleton in its sample. The protocol was immunoSEQ multiplex PCR, while the TCRdb copy is restricted to in-frame clones and leaves out a portion. The sample contains fewer than 80,000 clones, about 85% of which appear only once. CDR1 and CDR2 (germline): SQVTM, ANQGSEA. V shed 5 bases and J 1 base; nucleotides not matched to a gene: 7. The CDR3 length is 15 residues. The source material was CD4+ or CD8+ T cells sorted from blood, sampled in a trial of the OX40 agonist ivuxolimab. The chain joins TRBV29-1 to TRBJ1-3; TRBD1 agrees at 8 bases. The receptor's source is an adult with an advanced solid tumor such as melanoma, head and neck, liver or kidney cancer. The CDR3 here is CSVNPTGASGNTIYF. In DNA, the CDR3 is TGCAGCGTTAATCCGACAGGGGCATCTGGAAACACCATATATTTT.